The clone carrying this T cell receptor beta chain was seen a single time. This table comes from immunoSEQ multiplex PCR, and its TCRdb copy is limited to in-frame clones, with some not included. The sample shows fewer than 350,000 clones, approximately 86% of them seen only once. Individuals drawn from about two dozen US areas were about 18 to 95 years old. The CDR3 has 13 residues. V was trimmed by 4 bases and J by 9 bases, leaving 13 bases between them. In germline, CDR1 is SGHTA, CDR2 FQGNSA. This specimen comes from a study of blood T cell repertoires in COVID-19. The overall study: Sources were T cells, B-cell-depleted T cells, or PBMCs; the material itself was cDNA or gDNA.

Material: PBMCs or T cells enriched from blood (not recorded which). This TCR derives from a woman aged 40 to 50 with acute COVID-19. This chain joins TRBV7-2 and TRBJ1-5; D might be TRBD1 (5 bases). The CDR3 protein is CASSWDFRGPQHF. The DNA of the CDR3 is TGTGCCAGCAGCTGGGACTTCCGCGGGCCCCAGCATTTT.